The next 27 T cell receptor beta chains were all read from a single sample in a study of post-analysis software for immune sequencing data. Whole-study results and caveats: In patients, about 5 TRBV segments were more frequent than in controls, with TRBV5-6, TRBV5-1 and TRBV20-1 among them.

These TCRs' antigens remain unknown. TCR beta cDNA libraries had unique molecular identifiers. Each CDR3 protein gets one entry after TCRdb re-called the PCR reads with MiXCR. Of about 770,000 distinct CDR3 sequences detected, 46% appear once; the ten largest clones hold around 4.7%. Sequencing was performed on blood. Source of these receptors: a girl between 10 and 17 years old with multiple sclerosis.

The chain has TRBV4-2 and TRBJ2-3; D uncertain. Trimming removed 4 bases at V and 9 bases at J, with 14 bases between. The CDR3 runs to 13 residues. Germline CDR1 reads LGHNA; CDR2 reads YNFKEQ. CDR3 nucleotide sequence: TGTGCCAGCAGCCCTCCCGGAAGGCTCACGCAGTATTTT. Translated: CASSPPGRLTQYF.

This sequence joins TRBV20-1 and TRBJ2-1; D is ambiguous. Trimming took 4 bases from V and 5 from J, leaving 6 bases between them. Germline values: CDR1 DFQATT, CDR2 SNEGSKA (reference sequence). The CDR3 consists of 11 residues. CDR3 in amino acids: CSATHHNEQFF. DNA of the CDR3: TGCAGTGCTACTCACCACAATGAGCAGTTCTTC.

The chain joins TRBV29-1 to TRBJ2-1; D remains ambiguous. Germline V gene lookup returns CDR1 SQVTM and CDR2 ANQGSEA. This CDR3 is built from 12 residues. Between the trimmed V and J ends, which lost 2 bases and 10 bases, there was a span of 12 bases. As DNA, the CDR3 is TGCAGCGTTGAACCACCCGGTAGCGAGCAGTTCTTC. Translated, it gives CSVEPPGSEQFF.

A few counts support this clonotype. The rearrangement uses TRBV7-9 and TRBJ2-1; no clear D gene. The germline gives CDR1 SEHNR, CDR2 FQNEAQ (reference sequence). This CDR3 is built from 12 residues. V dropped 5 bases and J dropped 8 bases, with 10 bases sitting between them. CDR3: CASSLLVDEQFF. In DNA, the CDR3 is TGTGCCAGCAGCCTCCTAGTAGATGAGCAGTTCTTC.

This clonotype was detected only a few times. CDR3 DNA sequence: TGCAGCGTGGAGACTAGCGGCCTCTACAATGAGCAGTTCTTC. Protein: CSVETSGLYNEQFF. V and J are TRBV29-1 and TRBJ2-1; TRBD2 matches at 9 bases. The V segment lost 6 bases and the J segment 3 bases; nucleotides outside the gene matches: 6. From germline, CDR1 is SQVTM and CDR2 ANQGSEA. This CDR3 contains 14 residues.

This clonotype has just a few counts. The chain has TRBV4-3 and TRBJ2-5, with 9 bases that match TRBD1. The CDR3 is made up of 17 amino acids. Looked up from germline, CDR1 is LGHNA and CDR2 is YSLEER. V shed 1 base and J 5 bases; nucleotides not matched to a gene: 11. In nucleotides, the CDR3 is TGCGCCAGCAGCCAAGGGGGACAGGGAAGTTATGGGGAGACCCAGTACTTC. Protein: CASSQGGQGSYGETQYF.

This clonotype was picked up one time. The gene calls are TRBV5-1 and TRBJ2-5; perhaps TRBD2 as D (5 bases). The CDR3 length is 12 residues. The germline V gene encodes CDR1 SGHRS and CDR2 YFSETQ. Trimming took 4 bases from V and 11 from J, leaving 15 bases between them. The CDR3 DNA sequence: TGCGCCAGCAGCCGGGAACTCAATGAGCAGTACTTC. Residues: CASSRELNEQYF.

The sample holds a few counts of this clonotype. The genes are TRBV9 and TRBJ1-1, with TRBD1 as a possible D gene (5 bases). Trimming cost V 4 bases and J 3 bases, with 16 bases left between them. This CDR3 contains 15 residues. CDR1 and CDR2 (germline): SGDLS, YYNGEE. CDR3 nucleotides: TGTGCCAGCAGCCCGGCGGGGGGTTGGGACACTGAAGCTTTCTTT. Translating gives CASSPAGGWDTEAFF.

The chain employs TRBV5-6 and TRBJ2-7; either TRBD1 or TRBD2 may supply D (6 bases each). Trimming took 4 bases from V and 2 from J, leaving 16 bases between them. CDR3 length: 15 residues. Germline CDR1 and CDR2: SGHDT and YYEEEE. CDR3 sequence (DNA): TGTGCCAGCAGCCACCTAGGGGGAGGTACCTACGAGCAGTACTTC. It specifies CASSHLGGGTYEQYF.

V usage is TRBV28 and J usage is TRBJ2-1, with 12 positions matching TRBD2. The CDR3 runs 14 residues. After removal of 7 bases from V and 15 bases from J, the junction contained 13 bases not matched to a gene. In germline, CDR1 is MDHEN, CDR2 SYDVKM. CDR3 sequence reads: CASIAGLAGIKPFF. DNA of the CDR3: TGTGCCAGCATAGCGGGACTAGCGGGTATTAAACCGTTCTTC.

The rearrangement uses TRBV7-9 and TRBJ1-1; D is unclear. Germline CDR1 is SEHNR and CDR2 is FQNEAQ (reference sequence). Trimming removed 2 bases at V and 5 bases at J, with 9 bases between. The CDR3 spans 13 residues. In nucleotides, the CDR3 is TGTGCCAGCAGCTTATTACTGGATACTGAAGCTTTCTTT. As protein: CASSLLLDTEAFF.

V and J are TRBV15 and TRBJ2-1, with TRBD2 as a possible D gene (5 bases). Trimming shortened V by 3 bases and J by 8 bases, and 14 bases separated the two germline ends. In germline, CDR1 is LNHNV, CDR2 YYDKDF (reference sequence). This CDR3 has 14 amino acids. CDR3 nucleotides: TGTGCCACCAGCAGTCCACTAGGTTCGGATGAGCAGTTCTTC. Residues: CATSSPLGSDEQFF.

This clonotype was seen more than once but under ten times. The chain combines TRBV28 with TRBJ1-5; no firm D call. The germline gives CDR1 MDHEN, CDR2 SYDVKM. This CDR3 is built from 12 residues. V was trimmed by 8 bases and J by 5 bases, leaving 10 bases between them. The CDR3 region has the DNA TGTGCCAGCTGCACCATCGATCAGCCCCAGCATTTT. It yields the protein CASCTIDQPQHF.

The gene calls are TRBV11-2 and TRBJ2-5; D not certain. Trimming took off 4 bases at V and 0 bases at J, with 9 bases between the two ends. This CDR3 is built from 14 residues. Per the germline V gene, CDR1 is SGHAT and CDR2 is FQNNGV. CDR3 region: CASSSDLYQETQYF. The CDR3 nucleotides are TGTGCCAGCAGCTCCGACTTGTACCAAGAGACCCAGTACTTC. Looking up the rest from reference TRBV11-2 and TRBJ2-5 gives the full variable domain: EAGVAQSPRYKIIEKRQSVAFWCNPISGHATLYWYQQILGQGPKLLIQFQNNGVVDDSQLPKDRFSAERLKGVDSTLKIQPAKLEDSAVYLCASSSDLYQETQYFGPGTRLLVL.

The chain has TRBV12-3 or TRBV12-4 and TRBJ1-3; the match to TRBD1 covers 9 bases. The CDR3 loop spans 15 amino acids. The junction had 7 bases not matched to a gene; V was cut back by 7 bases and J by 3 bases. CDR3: CASTLTGGFGNTIYF. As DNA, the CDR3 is TGTGCCAGCACCCTGACAGGGGGATTTGGAAACACCATATATTTT.

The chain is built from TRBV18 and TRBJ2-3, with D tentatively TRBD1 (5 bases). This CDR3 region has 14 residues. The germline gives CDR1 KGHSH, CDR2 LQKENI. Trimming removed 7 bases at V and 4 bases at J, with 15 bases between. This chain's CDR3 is CASLTPIGADTQYF. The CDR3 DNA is TGTGCCAGCTTGACGCCTATAGGGGCAGATACGCAGTATTTT.

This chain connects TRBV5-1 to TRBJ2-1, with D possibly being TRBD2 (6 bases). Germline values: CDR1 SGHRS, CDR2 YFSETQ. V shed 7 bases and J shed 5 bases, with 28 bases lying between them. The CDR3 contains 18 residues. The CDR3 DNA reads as TGCGCCAGCGCCCGGTTTCTTCGGGACGGAGGGTACGACAATGAGCAGTTCTTC. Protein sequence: CASARFLRDGGYDNEQFF.

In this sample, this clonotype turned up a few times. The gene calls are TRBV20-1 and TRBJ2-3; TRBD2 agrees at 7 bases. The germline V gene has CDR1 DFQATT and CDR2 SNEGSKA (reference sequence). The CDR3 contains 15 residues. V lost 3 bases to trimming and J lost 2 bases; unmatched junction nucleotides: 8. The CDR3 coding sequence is TGCAGTGCTAGCGTCCCTAGCGGCGCCACAGATACGCAGTATTTT. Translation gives CSASVPSGATDTQYF.

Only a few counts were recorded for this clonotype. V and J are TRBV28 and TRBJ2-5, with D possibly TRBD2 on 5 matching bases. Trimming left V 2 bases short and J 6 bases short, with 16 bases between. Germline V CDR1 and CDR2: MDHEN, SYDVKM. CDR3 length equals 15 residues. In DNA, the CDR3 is TGTGCCAGCAGTTTAGTAACTGGCGGACTCAAGACCCAGTACTTC. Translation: CASSLVTGGLKTQYF.

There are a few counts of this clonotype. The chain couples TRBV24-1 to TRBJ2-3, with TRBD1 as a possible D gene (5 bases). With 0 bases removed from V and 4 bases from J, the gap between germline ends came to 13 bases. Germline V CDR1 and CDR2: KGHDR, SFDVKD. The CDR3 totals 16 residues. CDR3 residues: CATSDLQQGAADTQYF. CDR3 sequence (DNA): TGTGCCACCAGTGATTTGCAGCAGGGCGCTGCAGATACGCAGTATTTT.

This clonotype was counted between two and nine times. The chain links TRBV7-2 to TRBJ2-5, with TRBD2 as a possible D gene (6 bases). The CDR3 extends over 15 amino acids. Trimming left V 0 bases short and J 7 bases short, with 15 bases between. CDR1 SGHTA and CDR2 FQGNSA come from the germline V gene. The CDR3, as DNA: TGTGCCAGCAGCTTAGCTCTTAGCGTGGGGGGGACCCAGTACTTC. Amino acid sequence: CASSLALSVGGTQYF.

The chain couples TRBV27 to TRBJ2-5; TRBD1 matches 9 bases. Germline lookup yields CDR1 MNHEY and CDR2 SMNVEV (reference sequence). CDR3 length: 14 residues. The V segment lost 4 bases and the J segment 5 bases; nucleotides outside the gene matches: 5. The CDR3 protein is CASSSTGGWETQYF. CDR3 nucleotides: TGTGCCAGCAGTTCCACAGGGGGCTGGGAGACCCAGTACTTC.

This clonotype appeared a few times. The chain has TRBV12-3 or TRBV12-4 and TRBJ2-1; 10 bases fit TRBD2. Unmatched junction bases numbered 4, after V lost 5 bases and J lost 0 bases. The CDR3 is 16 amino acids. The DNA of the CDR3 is TGTGCCAGCAGTCCGGGACTAGCGATCTCCTACAATGAGCAGTTCTTC. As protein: CASSPGLAISYNEQFF.

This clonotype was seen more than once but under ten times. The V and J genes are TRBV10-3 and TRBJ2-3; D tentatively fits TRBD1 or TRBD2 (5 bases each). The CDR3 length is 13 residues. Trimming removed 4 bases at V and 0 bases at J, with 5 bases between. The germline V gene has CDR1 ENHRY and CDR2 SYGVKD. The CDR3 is CAISGDSTDTQYF. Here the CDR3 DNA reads TGTGCCATCAGTGGGGACAGCACAGATACGCAGTATTTT.

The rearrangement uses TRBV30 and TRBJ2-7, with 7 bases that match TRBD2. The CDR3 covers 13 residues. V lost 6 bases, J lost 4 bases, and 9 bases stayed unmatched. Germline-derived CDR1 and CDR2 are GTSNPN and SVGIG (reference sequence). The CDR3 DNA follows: TGTGCCTGCAGCGGGACCCCGACATACGAGCAGTACTTC. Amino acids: CACSGTPTYEQYF.

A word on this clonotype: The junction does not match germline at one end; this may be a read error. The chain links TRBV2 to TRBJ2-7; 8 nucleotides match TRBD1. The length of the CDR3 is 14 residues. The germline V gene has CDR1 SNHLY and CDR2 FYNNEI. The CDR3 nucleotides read TGTGCCAACAGTCCCCGGGACAGGCTCTACGAGCAGTACTTC. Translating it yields CANSPRDRLYEQYF.

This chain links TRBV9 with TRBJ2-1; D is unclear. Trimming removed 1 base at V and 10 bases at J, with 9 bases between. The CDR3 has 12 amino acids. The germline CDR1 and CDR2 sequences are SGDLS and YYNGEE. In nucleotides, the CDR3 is TGTGCCAGCAGCGTACGTCGTGGCGAGCAGTTCTTC. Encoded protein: CASSVRRGEQFF.